This T cell receptor beta chain was identified during a study of preoperative IRX-2 immunotherapy in early breast cancer. Generated by immunoSEQ multiplex PCR, the TCRdb table keeps only in-frame clones and is missing some. The repertoire holds 75,000 to 100,000 clones, with roughly 85% as singletons. Documented treatment: preoperative locoregional IRX-2 cytokine immunotherapy. Samples came from a phase Ib trial of preoperative locoregional IRX-2 cytokine immunotherapy. Per the germline V gene, CDR1 is SGHRS and CDR2 is YFSETQ. V lost 4 bases to trimming and J lost 5 bases; unmatched junction nucleotides: 9. The CDR3 is 15 amino acids.

The genes are TRBV5-1 and TRBJ2-1, with TRBD1 identical over 7 bases. The receptor was derived from a human donor with breast cancer. The sample here was tumor tissue, taken after IRX-2 immunotherapy. The CDR3 loop is CASSIRQGSNNEQFF. DNA of the CDR3: TGCGCCAGCAGCATTCGACAGGGCAGTAACAATGAGCAGTTCTTC.